This T cell receptor (beta chain) was retrieved from a study of identical twins. The V gene lost 2 bases and the J gene lost 7 bases, with 11 bases spanning the gap. Germline CDR1 SGHAT, CDR2 FQNNGV. This CDR3 is built from 13 residues. cDNA carried unique molecular identifiers, and a universal primer site was added by template switching. TCRdb processed the 5' RACE reads anew with MiXCR; each CDR3 protein has one entry. The profile shows hundreds of thousands of distinct CDR3 sequences, approximately 20% of them singletons. The data were also submitted as part of a second study, on yellow fever vaccine responses in identical twins. That paper adds: Each twin's T cell response to the vaccine was reported to look partly convergent and partly personalized.

Sequenced material: CD4+ T cells sorted from blood. This receptor was obtained from a woman aged 18-30 years in good health. The gene calls are TRBV11-2 and TRBJ1-2, with unresolved D. The CDR3 reads CASSLKRVGGYTF. The CDR3 region has the DNA TGTGCCAGCAGCTTAAAAAGGGTCGGTGGCTACACCTTC.